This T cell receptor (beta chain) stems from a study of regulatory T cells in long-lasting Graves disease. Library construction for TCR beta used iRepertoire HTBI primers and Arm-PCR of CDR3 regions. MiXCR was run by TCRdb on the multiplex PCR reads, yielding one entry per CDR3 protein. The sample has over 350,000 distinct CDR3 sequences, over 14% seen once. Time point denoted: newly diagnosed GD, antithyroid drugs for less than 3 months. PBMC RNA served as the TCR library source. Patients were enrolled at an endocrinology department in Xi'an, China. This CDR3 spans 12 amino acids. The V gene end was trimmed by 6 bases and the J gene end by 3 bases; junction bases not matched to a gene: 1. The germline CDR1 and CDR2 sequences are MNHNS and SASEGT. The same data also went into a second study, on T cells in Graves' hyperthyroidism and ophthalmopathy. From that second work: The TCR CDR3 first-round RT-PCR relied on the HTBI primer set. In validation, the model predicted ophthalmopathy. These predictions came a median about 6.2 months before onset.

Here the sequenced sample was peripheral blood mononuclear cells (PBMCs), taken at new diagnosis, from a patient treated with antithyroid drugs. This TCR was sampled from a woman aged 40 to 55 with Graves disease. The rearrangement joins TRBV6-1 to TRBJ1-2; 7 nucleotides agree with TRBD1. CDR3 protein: CASRGQYYGYTF. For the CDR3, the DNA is TGTGCCAGCAGGGGACAGTACTATGGCTACACCTTC.